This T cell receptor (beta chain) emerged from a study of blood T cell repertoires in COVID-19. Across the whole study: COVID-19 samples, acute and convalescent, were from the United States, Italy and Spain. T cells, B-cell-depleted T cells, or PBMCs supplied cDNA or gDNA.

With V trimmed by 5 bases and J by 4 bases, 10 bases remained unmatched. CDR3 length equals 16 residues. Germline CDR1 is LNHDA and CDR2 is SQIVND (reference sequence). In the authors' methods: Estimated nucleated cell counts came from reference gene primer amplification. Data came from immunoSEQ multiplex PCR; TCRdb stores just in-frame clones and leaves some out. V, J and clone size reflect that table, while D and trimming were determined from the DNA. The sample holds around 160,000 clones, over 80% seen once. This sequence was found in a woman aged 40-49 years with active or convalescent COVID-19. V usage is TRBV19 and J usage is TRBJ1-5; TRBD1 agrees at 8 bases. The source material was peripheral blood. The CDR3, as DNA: TGTGCCAGTAGTCCCTCCGACAGGGGCTCAAATCAGCCCCAGCATTTT. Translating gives CASSPSDRGSNQPQHF.